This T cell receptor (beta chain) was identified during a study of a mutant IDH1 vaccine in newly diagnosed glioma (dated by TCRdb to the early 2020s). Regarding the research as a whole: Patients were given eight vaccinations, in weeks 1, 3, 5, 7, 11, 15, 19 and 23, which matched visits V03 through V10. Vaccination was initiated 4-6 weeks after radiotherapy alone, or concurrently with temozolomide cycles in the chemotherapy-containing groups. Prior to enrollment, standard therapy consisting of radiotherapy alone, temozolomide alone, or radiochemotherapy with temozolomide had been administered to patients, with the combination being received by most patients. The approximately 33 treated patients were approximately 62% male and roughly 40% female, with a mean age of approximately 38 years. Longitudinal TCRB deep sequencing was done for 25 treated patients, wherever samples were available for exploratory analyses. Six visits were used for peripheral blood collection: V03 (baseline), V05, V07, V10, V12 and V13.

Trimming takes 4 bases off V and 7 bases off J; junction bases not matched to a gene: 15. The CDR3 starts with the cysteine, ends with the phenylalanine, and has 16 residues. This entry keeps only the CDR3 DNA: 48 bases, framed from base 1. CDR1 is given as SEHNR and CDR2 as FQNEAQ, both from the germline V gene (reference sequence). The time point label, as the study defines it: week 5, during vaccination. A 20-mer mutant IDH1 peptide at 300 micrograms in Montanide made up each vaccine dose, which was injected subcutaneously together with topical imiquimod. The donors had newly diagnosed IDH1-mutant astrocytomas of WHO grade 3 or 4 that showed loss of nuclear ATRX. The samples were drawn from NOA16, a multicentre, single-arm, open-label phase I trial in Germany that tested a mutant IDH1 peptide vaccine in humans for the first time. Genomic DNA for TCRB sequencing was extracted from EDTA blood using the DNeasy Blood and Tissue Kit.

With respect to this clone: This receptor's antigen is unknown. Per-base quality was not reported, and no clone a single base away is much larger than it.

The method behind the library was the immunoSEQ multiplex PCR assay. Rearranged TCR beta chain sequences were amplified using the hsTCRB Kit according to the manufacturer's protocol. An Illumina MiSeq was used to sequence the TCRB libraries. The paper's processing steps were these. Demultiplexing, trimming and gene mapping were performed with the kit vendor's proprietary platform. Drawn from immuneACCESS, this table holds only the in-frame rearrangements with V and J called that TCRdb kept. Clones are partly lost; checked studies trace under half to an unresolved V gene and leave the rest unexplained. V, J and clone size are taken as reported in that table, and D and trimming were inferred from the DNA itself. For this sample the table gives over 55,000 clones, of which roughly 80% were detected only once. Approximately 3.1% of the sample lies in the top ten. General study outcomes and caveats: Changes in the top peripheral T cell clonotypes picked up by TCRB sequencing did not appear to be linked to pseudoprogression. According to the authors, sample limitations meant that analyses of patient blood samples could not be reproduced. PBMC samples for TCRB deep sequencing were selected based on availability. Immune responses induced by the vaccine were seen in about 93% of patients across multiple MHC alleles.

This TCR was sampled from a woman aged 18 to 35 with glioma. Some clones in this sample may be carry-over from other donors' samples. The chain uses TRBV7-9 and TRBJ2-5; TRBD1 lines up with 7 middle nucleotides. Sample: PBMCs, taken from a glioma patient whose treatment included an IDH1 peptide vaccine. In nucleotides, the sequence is TGTGCCAGCAGCTCTGGGCCCGACAGGGCCAAGGGGACCCAGTACTTC. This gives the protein CASSSGPDRAKGTQYF.